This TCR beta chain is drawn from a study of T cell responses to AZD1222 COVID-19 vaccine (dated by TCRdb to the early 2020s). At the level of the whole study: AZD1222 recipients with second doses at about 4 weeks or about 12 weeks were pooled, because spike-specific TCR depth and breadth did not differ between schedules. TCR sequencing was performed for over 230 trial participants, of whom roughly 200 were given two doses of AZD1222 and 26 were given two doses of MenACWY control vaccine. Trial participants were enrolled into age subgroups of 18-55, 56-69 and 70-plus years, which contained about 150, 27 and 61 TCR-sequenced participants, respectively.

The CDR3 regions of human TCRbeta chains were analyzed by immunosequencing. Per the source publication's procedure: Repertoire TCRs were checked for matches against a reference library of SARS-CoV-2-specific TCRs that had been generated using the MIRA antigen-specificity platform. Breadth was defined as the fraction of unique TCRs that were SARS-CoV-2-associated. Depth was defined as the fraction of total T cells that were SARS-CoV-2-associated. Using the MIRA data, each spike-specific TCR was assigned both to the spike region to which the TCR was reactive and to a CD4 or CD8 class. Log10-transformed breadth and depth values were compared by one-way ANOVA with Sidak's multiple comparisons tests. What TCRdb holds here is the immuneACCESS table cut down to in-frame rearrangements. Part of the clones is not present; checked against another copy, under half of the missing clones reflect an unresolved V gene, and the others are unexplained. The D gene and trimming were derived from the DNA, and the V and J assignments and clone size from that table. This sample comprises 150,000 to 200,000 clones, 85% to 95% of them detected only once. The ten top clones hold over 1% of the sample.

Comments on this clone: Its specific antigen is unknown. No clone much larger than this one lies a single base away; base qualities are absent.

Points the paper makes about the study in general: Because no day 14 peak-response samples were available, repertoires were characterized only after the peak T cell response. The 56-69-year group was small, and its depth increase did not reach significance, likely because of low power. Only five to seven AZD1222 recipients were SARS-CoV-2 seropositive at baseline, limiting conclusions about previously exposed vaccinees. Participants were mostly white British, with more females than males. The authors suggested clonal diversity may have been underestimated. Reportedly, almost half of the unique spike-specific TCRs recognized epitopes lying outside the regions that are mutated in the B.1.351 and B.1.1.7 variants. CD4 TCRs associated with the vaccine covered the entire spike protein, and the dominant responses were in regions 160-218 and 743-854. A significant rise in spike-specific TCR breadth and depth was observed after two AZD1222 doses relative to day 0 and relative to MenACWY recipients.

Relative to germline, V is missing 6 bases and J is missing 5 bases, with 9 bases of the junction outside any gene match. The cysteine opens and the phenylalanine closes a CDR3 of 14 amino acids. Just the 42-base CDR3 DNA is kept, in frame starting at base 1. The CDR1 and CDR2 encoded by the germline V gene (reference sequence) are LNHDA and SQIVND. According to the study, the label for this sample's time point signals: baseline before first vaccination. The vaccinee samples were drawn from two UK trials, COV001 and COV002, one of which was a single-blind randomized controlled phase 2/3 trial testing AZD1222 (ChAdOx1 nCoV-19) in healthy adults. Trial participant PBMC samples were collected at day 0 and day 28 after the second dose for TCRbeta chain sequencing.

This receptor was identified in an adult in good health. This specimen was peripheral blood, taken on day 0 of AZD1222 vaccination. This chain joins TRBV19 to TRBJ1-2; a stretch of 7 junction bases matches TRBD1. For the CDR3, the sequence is CASRREGAGYGYTF. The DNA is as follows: TGTGCCAGTAGGAGAGAGGGGGCAGGGTATGGCTACACCTTC.